The entry that follows covers one TCR beta chain sequence. As to time point: patch test 1, 2 weeks after DPC sensitization. Described treatment: therapeutic diphenylcyclopropenone sensitization with weekly scalp DPC. Extraction of total RNA was performed on unfractionated whole blood. This sample stems from a study of human T cells and chemical hapten exposure. The CDR3 is made up of 15 amino acids. The V and J ends lost 10 bases and 0 bases respectively, with 17 bases between them. The germline gives CDR1 ENHRY, CDR2 SYGVKD. Each CDR3 protein gets one entry after TCRdb re-called the RACE reads with MiXCR. The sample has tens of thousands of distinct CDR3 sequences, approximately 10% seen once; the top ten hold 1.8%.

The chain recombines TRBV10-3 with TRBJ2-3; D possibly uses TRBD1 or TRBD2 (5 bases each). This specimen consisted of whole blood, obtained in connection with sensitization to the hapten diphenylcyclopropenone (DPC). The source of this sequence is a woman aged 40 to 49 with alopecia areata. Some clones in this sample may be carry-over from other donors' samples. The CDR3 loop is CATADGTDSTDTQYF. The CDR3 DNA is TGTGCCACCGCAGACGGGACGGATAGCACAGATACGCAGTATTTT.